The 6 T cell receptor beta chains reported below all come from one sample, sequenced in a study of cytomegalovirus exposure and HLA in healthy donors. Only in-frame clones appear in the TCRdb table, and some are missing; sequencing was by immunoSEQ multiplex PCR. This table holds some 83,000 clones, approximately 93% found once. Sequencing was carried out using PBMCs. The receptors here all came from a woman aged 18-35 years in good health and CMV-seropositive.

The rearrangement links TRBV28 to TRBJ1-1; 7 bases are a match to TRBD1. Losses at the gene ends were 3 bases for V and 1 base for J; bases not matched to a gene: 5. The CDR3 is made up of 15 amino acids. In germline, CDR1 is MDHEN, CDR2 SYDVKM. CDR3 nucleotides: TGTGCCAGCAGTTTTACAGGGGATCCGAACACTGAAGCTTTCTTT. This translates into CASSFTGDPNTEAFF.

The chain is built from TRBV9 and TRBJ2-1; 10 bases fit TRBD2. Looked up from germline, CDR1 is SGDLS and CDR2 is YYNGEE. This CDR3 has 16 amino acids. The V segment lost 4 bases and the J segment 2 bases; nucleotides outside the gene matches: 6. The CDR3 loop reads CASSIRAGGPYNEQFF. The CDR3, as DNA: TGTGCCAGCAGCATCCGAGCGGGAGGGCCCTACAATGAGCAGTTCTTC.

V is TRBV9 and J is TRBJ2-2; perhaps TRBD2 as D (6 bases). This CDR3 is 16 amino acids long. CDR1 SGDLS and CDR2 YYNGEE come from the germline V gene. V was clipped by 1 base and J by 0 bases, with 10 bases between them. CDR3 nucleotide sequence: TGTGCCAGCAGCGTACAGGCGGGGACGAACACCGGGGAGCTGTTTTTT. Amino acids: CASSVQAGTNTGELFF.

The chain is built from TRBV2 and TRBJ2-6; D is unresolved. Between the trimmed V and J ends, which lost 0 bases and 2 bases, there was a span of 14 bases. Germline CDR1 SNHLY, CDR2 FYNNEI. The CDR3 runs 18 residues. CDR3 nucleotides: TGTGCCAGCAGTGAAGCGCTTACCGCAGAGGCTGGGGCCAACGTCCTGACTTTC. Translation: CASSEALTAEAGANVLTF.

This chain links TRBV19 with TRBJ1-1; D possibly corresponds to TRBD1 (5 bases). From germline, CDR1 is LNHDA and CDR2 SQIVND (reference sequence). V gave up 4 bases and J gave up 6 bases, with 15 bases separating them. The CDR3 is made up of 14 amino acids. DNA of the CDR3: TGTGCCAGTAGTAATTTGGGACTGCTATCTGAAGCTTTCTTT. Its translation is CASSNLGLLSEAFF.

The J gene is TRBJ1-2, the V gene TRBV28; D possibly corresponds to TRBD1 (5 bases). This CDR3 has 13 residues. Germline CDR1 and CDR2: MDHEN and SYDVKM. Between the trimmed V and J ends, which lost 2 bases and 7 bases, there was a span of 11 bases. The CDR3 loop is CASSLIGRAGYTF. CDR3 nucleotide sequence: TGTGCCAGCAGTTTAATTGGCAGGGCTGGCTACACCTTC.